These T cell receptor beta chains were read from a single sample in a study of T cells after yellow fever vaccination. TCRdb used MiXCR to reprocess the 5' RACE reads, holding one entry per CDR3 protein. Among 500,000 to 550,000 distinct CDR3 sequences listed, 20% to 25% were seen once. The source material was PBMCs, sampled 21 days after the first yellow fever vaccination. These receptors were taken from a young man who received the YFV17D yellow fever vaccine. The CDR3 runs from the conserved cysteine through the conserved F or W. Each record gives: V gene, CDR3 length, CDR3 protein.

TRBV18 | 14 | CASSPRRMNTEAFF
TRBV6-2/TRBV6-3 | 15 | CASSSLGAGNQPQHF
TRBV19 | 16 | CASSTRSGGAGETQYF
TRBV5-6 | 15 | CASSFGDPAKNIQYF
TRBV7-2 | 15 | CASSLTSGDTGELFF
TRBV29-1 | 16 | CSVGGAPGVGKNIQYF
TRBV6-5 | 16 | CASSYSSGGASYGYTF
TRBV6-2/TRBV6-3 | 14 | CASSYISGNQPQHF
TRBV7-2 | 15 | CASSLQGSSTDTQYF
TRBV7-9 | 15 | CASSLGAASYYGYTF
TRBV20-1 | 14 | CSAPEAASTDTQYF
TRBV15 | 16 | CATSGGGSKMNTEAFF
TRBV20-1 | 14 | CSARTTTRTDTQYF
TRBV11-3 | 15 | CASSLDSAENTEAFF
TRBV7-3 | 18 | CASSLRGIGVGIATEAFF
TRBV11-1 | 18 | CASSGRDRGNPGANVLTF